A selection of T cell receptor beta chains follows, all from one sample in a study of T cells of healthy individuals. TCRdb redid the calling of the 5' RACE reads with MiXCR, one entry per CDR3 protein. There are tens of thousands of distinct CDR3 sequences in the sample; roughly 15% occur only once, and approximately 4.7% lies in the top ten. The receptors derive from a human donor in good health. Each CDR3 is given with its conserved first and last residue. D genes are given only for firm matches. Rows may omit the clone size; those that give it use once, few, many or a size class.

TRBV19,TRBJ2-1,.,TRBD1,TGTGCCAGTGCCAACGTCGCCACAGGGGGCTTCAATGAGCAGTTCTTC,CASANVATGGFNEQFF
TRBV6-2/TRBV6-3,TRBJ2-7,.,.,TGTGCCAGCACCCCCCGGGACGAAGCCTACGAGCAGTACTTC,CASTPRDEAYEQYF
TRBV2,TRBJ2-2,many,TRBD1,TGTGCCAGCCGTCGACAGGGTGGGGACACCGGGGAGCTGTTTTTT,CASRRQGGDTGELFF
TRBV27,TRBJ2-1,many,.,TGTGCCAGCAGAGAACTAGCATCCAATGAGCAGTTCTTC,CASRELASNEQFF
TRBV4-2,TRBJ2-7,few,.,TGTGCCAGCAGCCAAGGACATACAGGAGACCACGAGCAGTACTTC,CASSQGHTGDHEQYF
TRBV5-1,TRBJ1-2,few,TRBD1,TGCGCCAGCAGTTTAGACAGGGCCCCTGGGGGCTACACCTTC,CASSLDRAPGGYTF
TRBV11-2,TRBJ2-1,.,.,TGTGCCAGCAGCTCCATACAGAACAGGGTCAATGAGCAGTTCTTC,CASSSIQNRVNEQFF
TRBV5-4,TRBJ2-2,.,.,TGTGCCAGCAGTAGCGGAACAGGGATGAACACCGGGGAGCTGTTTTTT,CASSSGTGMNTGELFF
TRBV20-1,TRBJ2-3,.,TRBD2,TGCAGTGCTATAGCGGGAGGACCCACAGATACGCAGTATTTT,CSAIAGGPTDTQYF
TRBV20-1,TRBJ2-3,few,TRBD1,TGCAGTGCTAGACCTGCAGGGGGCTTAGCCACAGATACGCAGTATTTT,CSARPAGGLATDTQYF
TRBV7-3,TRBJ2-5,.,TRBD2,TGTGCCAGTCAGAGGCTAGCGGGTGGAGAGACCCAGTACTTC,CASQRLAGGETQYF
TRBV3-1,TRBJ2-2,once,.,TGTGCCAGCAGCCAAGGAGGTGCAGCGGCGAACACCGGGGAGCTGTTTTTT,CASSQGGAAANTGELFF
TRBV27,TRBJ1-3,many,.,TGTGCCAGTAGAGGGTATTACGGAGAAGACACCATATATTTT,CASRGYYGEDTIYF
TRBV20-1,TRBJ2-1,many,.,TGCAGTGCTATGACCCGCCTCGACAATGAGCAGTTCTTC,CSAMTRLDNEQFF
TRBV20-1,TRBJ2-7,few,TRBD2,TGCAGTGCTAGCCCGACTAGCGGGAGCTACGAGCAGTACTTC,CSASPTSGSYEQYF
TRBV5-1,TRBJ1-5,few,.,TGCGCCAGCAGCTTGGGCAGACCCGGCGGGAATCAGCCCCAGCATTTT,CASSLGRPGGNQPQHF
TRBV29-1,TRBJ2-4,few,.,TGCAGCGTTGGGGGAGGTAGCGAAGGCATTCAGTACTTC,CSVGGGSEGIQYF
TRBV12-5,TRBJ2-4,many,.,TGTGCTAGTGGTGAGACAGATATCAAAAACATTCAGTACTTC,CASGETDIKNIQYF
TRBV19,TRBJ2-7,many,.,TGTGCCAGTAGTATAGGTGGAAACGAGCAGTACTTC,CASSIGGNEQYF
TRBV6-5,TRBJ2-7,.,.,TGTGCCAGCAGCCCCCCTCAGGGCGAGCAGTACTTC,CASSPPQGEQYF
TRBV7-2,TRBJ1-1,many,.,TGTGCCAGCAGCTTAAGAGGGAGGGTCACTGAAGCTTTCTTT,CASSLRGRVTEAFF
TRBV6-2/TRBV6-3,TRBJ1-1,once,TRBD1,TGTGCCAGCACCGCGGCCCGACAGGGGCGAGCTTTCTTT,CASTAARQGRAFF
TRBV27,TRBJ2-3,.,TRBD1,TGTGCCAGCGGACCGACAGGGATACATACGCAGTATTTT,CASGPTGIHTQYF
TRBV10-3,TRBJ1-2,few,TRBD1,TGTGCCATCAGTGAGCTAGCGGACAGGGAACTTTCTCACGGCTACACCTTC,CAISELADRELSHGYTF
TRBV10-1,TRBJ1-3,many,.,TGCGCCAAACCAGGGAGATTCTCTGGAAACACCATATATTTT,CAKPGRFSGNTIYF
TRBV29-1,TRBJ2-3,.,TRBD2,TGCAGCGTCCCACTCCTAGCGGGCCACACAGATACGCAGTATTTT,CSVPLLAGHTDTQYF
TRBV3-1,TRBJ2-5,few,TRBD1,TGTGCCAGCAGCCAATCCCTGGACAGGGGAGAGACCCAGTACTTC,CASSQSLDRGETQYF
TRBV25-1,TRBJ1-1,.,.,TGTGCCAGCAGTCAGTACTTAGACGGGGCTTTCTTT,CASSQYLDGAFF
TRBV7-8,TRBJ1-5,.,TRBD1,TGTGCCAGCAGCTTAGCGCGGTCAGGGGGCGGCAATCAGCCCCAGCATTTT,CASSLARSGGGNQPQHF
TRBV7-9,TRBJ1-5,many,.,TGTGCCAGCAGCTTAGGGACGGGGGGGCTTAGCAATCAGCCCCAGCATTTT,CASSLGTGGLSNQPQHF
TRBV20-1,TRBJ2-1,few,TRBD2,TGCAGTGCACCGACTAGCGGGGGGATCAGTGAGCAGTTCTTC,CSAPTSGGISEQFF
TRBV10-3,TRBJ1-2,.,.,TGTGCCATCAGTGATGGTAGCACCTTCTATGGCTACACCTTC,CAISDGSTFYGYTF
TRBV7-9,TRBJ2-5,once,.,TGTGCCAGCAGCTCTTGGGGACAAGAGACCCAGTACTTC,CASSSWGQETQYF
TRBV29-1,TRBJ2-1,.,.,TGCAGCGTTGAGCCCCGGGGGCGCAATGAGCAGTTCTTC,CSVEPRGRNEQFF
TRBV5-4,TRBJ2-1,.,.,TGTGCCAGCAGCTTTGGTCGGGGGGCGCTGAATGAGCAGTTCTTC,CASSFGRGALNEQFF
TRBV24-1,TRBJ2-1,.,.,TGTGCCACCAGTGATCGCACATCCTACAATGAGCAGTTCTTC,CATSDRTSYNEQFF
TRBV25-1,TRBJ2-3,.,.,TGTGCCAGCAGTGAGCCGCGACAGGCAGCAGATACGCAGTATTTT,CASSEPRQAADTQYF
TRBV12-3/TRBV12-4,TRBJ1-1,few,.,TGTGCCAGCAATAGGGGTCAGAACACTGAAGCTTTCTTT,CASNRGQNTEAFF
TRBV7-9,TRBJ1-5,many,.,TGTGCCAGCAGCTCCTCCGCAGGCAATCAGCCCCAGCATTTT,CASSSSAGNQPQHF
TRBV28,TRBJ1-2,many,.,TGTGCCAGCAGTTTCGGGGGTATATCTAACTATGGCTACACCTTC,CASSFGGISNYGYTF
TRBV4-1,TRBJ2-2,.,TRBD2,TGCGCCAGCAGTCTACTAACTAGCGATGCGAACACCGGGGAGCTGTTTTTT,CASSLLTSDANTGELFF
TRBV20-1,TRBJ2-4,.,.,TGCAGTGCTAGACAGTTCCGGGGGTATGATCAGTACTTC,CSARQFRGYDQYF
TRBV5-1,TRBJ2-4,many,TRBD1,TGCGCCAGCAGCACCGACGGACAGGGCAAAAACATTCAGTACTTC,CASSTDGQGKNIQYF
TRBV11-2,TRBJ2-1,many,.,TGTGCCAGCAGCCCAGTGGGGGTTGTAACCTACAATGAGCAGTTCTTC,CASSPVGVVTYNEQFF
TRBV6-2/TRBV6-3,TRBJ1-5,.,.,TGTGCCAGCAGTGATATGGGTTCAGAATTCAATCAGCCCCAGCATTTT,CASSDMGSEFNQPQHF
TRBV7-9,TRBJ2-2,.,.,TGTGCCAGCAGCTTGGGGATAGGGTCACCGAACACCGGGGAGCTGTTTTTT,CASSLGIGSPNTGELFF